This TCR beta chain was documented in a study of control samples from healthy donors and cancer patients. This clone is a singleton in its sample. V dropped 2 bases and J dropped 4 bases, with 18 bases sitting between them. The CDR3 runs to 16 residues. Germline loops: CDR1 GTSNPN, CDR2 SVGIG (reference sequence). Sequenced by immunoSEQ multiplex PCR; TCRdb stores in-frame clones only, minus some. In the table there are some 65,000 clones, roughly 84% of which are singletons. V and J are TRBV30 and TRBJ1-5; D ambiguous. The sample was PBMCs. This receptor was identified in a woman aged 50 to 60 with lung cancer. DNA of the CDR3: TGTGCCTGGAGTAATTTTCGGTCGGGTGGGAATCAGCCCCAGCATTTT. This sequence encodes CAWSNFRSGGNQPQHF.